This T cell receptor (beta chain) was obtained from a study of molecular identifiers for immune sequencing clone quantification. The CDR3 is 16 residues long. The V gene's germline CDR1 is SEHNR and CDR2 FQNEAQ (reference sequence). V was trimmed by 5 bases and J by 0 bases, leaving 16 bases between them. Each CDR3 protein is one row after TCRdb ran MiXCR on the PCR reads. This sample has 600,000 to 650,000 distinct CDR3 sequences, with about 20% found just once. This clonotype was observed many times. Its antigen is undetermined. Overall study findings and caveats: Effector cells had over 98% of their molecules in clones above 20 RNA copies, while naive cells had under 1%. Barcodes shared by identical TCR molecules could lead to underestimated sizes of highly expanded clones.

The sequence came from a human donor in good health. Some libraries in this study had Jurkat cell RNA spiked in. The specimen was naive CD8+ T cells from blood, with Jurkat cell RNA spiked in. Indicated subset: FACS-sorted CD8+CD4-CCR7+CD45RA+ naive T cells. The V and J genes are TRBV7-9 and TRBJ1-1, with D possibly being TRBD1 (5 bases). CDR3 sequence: CASSSRDAGMNTEAFF. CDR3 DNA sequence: TGTGCCAGCAGCAGCCGGGACGCCGGGATGAACACTGAAGCTTTCTTT.